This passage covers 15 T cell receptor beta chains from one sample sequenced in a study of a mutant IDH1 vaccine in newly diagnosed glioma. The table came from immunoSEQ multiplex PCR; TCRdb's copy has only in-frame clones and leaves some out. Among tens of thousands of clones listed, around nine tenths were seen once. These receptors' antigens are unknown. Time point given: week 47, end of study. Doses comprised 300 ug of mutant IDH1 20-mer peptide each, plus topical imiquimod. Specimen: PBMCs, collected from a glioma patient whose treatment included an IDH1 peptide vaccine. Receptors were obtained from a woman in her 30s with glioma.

The CDR3 spells CASRPGTGGAREQYF. DNA for the CDR3: TGTGCCAGCAGACCGGGGACAGGGGGTGCGAGGGAGCAGTACTTC. This chain joins TRBV6-1 and TRBJ2-7, with TRBD1 matching over 11 bases. Germline trimming cut 6 bases from V and 7 bases from J; bases unmatched to any gene: 11. The CDR3 loop spans 15 amino acids. Germline CDR1 is MNHNS and CDR2 is SASEGT.

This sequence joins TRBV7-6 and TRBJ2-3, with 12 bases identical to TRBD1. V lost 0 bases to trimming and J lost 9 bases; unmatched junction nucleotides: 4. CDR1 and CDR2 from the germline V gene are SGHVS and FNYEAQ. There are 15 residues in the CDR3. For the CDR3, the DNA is TGTGCCAGCAGCTTAGCGCGAGGGACAGGGGGCACGCAGTATTTT. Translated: CASSLARGTGGTQYF.

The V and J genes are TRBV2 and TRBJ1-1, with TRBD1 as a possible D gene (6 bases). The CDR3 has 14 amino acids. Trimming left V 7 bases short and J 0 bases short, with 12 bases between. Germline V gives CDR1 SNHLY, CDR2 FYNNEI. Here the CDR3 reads CASTVEGVNTEAFF. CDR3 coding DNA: TGTGCCAGCACCGTCGAGGGGGTGAACACTGAAGCTTTCTTT.

CDR3 sequence (DNA): TGTGCCAGCAGCCTTAACCCCTTCCTAACGCATGGCTACACCTTC. Protein: CASSLNPFLTHGYTF. The V and J genes are TRBV7-2 and TRBJ1-2; no reliable D call. Trimming took 5 bases from V and 6 from J, leaving 19 bases between them. The germline CDR1 and CDR2 sequences are SGHTA and FQGNSA. The CDR3 spans 15 residues.

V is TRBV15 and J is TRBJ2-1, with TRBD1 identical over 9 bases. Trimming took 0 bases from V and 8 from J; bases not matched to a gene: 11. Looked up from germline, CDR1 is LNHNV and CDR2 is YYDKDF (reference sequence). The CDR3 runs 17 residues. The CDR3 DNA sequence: TGTGCCACCAGCAGAGAACCCAAGGGACAGGGCAAGGATGAGCAGTTCTTC. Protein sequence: CATSREPKGQGKDEQFF.

The CDR3 here is CSARHITEAFF. For the CDR3, the DNA is TGCAGTGCTAGGCACATCACTGAAGCTTTCTTT. The genes are TRBV20-1 and TRBJ1-1; no clear D gene. The CDR3 sequence is 11 residues long. Trimming removed 3 bases from V and 4 bases from J, with 6 bases in between. Germline-derived CDR1 and CDR2 are DFQATT and SNEGSKA (reference sequence).

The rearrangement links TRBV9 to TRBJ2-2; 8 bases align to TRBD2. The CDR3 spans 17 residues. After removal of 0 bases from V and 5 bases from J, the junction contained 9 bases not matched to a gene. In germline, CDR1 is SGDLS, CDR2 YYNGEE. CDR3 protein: CASSVGWGLGGTGELFF. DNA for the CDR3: TGTGCCAGCAGCGTAGGGTGGGGACTAGGAGGTACCGGGGAGCTGTTTTTT.

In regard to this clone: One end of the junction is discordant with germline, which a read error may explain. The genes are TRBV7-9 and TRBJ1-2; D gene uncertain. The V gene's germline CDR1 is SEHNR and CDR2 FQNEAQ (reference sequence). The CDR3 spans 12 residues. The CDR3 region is CASSLGPRQVFF. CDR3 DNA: TGTGCCAGCAGCTTAGGGCCAAGGCAGGTGTTCTTC.

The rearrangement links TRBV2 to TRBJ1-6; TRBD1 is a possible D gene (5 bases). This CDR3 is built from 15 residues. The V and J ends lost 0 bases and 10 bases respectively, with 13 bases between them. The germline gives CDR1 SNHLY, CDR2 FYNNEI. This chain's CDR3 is CASSEALVRDSPLHF. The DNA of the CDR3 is TGTGCCAGCAGTGAAGCTTTAGTCCGGGACTCACCCCTCCACTTT.

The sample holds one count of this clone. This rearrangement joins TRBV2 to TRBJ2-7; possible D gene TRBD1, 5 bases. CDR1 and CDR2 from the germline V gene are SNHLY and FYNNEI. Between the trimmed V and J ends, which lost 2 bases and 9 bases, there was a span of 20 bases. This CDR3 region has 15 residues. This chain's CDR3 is CASSEWQGWGKGQYF. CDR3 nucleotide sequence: TGTGCCAGCAGTGAATGGCAGGGTTGGGGTAAAGGGCAGTACTTC.

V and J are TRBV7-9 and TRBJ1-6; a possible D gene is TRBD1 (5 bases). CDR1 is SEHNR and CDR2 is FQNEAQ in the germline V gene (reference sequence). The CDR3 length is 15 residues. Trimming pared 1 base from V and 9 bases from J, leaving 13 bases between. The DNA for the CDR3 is TGTGCCAGCAGCTTAGGGGGCGGGGCCGGTTCACCCCTCCACTTT. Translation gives CASSLGGGAGSPLHF.

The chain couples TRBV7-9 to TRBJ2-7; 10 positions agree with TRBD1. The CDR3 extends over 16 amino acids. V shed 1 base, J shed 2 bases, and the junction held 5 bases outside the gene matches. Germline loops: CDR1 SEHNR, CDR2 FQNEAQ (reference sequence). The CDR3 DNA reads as TGTGCCAGCAGCTTAGAGGGGACAGGGGTAGCCTACGAGCAGTACTTC. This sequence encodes CASSLEGTGVAYEQYF.

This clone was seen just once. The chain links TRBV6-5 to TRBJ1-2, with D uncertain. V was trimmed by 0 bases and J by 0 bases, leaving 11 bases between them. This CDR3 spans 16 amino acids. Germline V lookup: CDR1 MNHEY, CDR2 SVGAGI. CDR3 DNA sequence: TGTGCCAGCAGTTACTCGAAATCCGGCCCTAACTATGGCTACACCTTC. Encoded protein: CASSYSKSGPNYGYTF.

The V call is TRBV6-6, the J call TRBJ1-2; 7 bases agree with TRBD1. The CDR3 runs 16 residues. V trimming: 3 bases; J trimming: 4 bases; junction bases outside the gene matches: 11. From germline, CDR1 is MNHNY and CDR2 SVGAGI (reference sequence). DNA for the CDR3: TGTGCCAGCAGTTATACAGGAACCACAGGGGCCTATGGCTACACCTTC. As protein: CASSYTGTTGAYGYTF.

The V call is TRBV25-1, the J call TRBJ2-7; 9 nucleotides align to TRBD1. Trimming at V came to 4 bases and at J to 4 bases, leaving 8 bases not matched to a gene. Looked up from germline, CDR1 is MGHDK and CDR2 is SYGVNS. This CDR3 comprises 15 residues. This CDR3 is CASSGSNRGRYEQYF. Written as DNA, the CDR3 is TGTGCCAGCAGTGGTTCTAACAGGGGGCGGTACGAGCAGTACTTC.